The 10 T cell receptor beta chains below all came from one sample that was sequenced in a study of shared clonotypes between healthy human individuals. The assay was immunoSEQ multiplex PCR, and TCRdb's table has in-frame clones only and misses some. The sample gives about half a million clones, 70% to 80% of which show up once; around 14% is in the top ten. The sequenced sample was PBMCs. The receptors here all came from a woman in her thirties or forties in good health. Some clones in this sample may be carry-over from other donors' samples.

In nucleotides, the CDR3 is TGTGCCAGTAGTCCCCGGGACAGACAGACCCAGTACTTC. This sequence encodes CASSPRDRQTQYF. The chain recombines TRBV19 with TRBJ2-5; 7 bases line up with TRBD1. This CDR3 is built from 13 residues. The V gene end was trimmed by 5 bases and the J gene end by 6 bases; junction bases not matched to a gene: 6. The germline gives CDR1 LNHDA, CDR2 SQIVND (reference sequence).

In this sample, this clone turned up many times. The chain combines TRBV10-3 with TRBJ2-1, with TRBD2 identical over 12 bases. Trimming removed 9 bases from V and 5 bases from J; junction bases left unmatched: 11. Germline CDR1 reads ENHRY; CDR2 reads SYGVKD. The CDR3 runs to 16 residues. The CDR3 protein is CAITALAGGGNNEQFF. In nucleotides, the CDR3 is TGTGCCATTACCGCTCTAGCGGGAGGGGGCAACAATGAGCAGTTCTTC.

The chain joins TRBV11-2 to TRBJ1-5; 7 bases agree with TRBD1. This CDR3 region has 15 residues. Germline-derived CDR1 and CDR2 are SGHAT and FQNNGV. V dropped 5 bases and J dropped 4; count of bases not matched to a gene: 8. The CDR3 bases are TGTGCCAGCAGCCCTCGACAGGGTCCTAATCAGCCCCAGCATTTT. Translated, it gives CASSPRQGPNQPQHF. The full variable domain, completed using reference TRBV11-2 and TRBJ1-5, is EAGVAQSPRYKIIEKRQSVAFWCNPISGHATLYWYQQILGQGPKLLIQFQNNGVVDDSQLPKDRFSAERLKGVDSTLKIQPAKLEDSAVYLCASSPRQGPNQPQHFGDGTRLSIL.

This chain uses TRBV4-2 with TRBJ2-2; no firm D call. CDR1 is LGHNA, CDR2 YNFKEQ, per germline. The CDR3 spans 14 residues. V was pared by 1 base and J by 6 bases, with 9 bases between. CDR3 sequence reads: CASSQGVPSGELFF. The CDR3 region has the DNA TGTGCCAGCAGCCAAGGGGTGCCGTCCGGGGAGCTGTTTTTT.

This chain joins TRBV4-1 and TRBJ2-1, with D possibly called TRBD1 or TRBD2 (5 bases each). The CDR3 has 17 residues. The V end was cut by 4 bases, the J end by 6 bases, with 22 bases between. CDR1 and CDR2 (germline): MGHRA, YSYEKL. The CDR3 sequence: CASSPIDRGSQGNEQFF. DNA of the CDR3: TGCGCCAGCAGCCCAATAGACCGAGGGAGTCAGGGCAATGAGCAGTTCTTC.

The sample holds a few counts of this clone. This sequence joins TRBV29-1 and TRBJ2-7; D call uncertain. The CDR3 sequence is 13 residues long. V was clipped by 3 bases and J by 6 bases, with 15 bases between them. CDR1 and CDR2 (germline): SQVTM, ANQGSEA. Here the CDR3 reads CSVDGVGNPEQYF. CDR3 bases: TGCAGCGTTGACGGAGTAGGAAACCCCGAGCAGTACTTC.

V and J are TRBV5-8 and TRBJ2-7, with D hard to call. Trimming removed 4 bases at V and 0 bases at J, with 17 bases between. The CDR3 has 16 amino acids. The germline V gene encodes CDR1 SGHTS and CDR2 YDEGEE. CDR3 amino acids: CASSTPGRLASYEQYF. The DNA for the CDR3 is TGTGCCAGCAGCACCCCGGGTAGGTTAGCCTCCTACGAGCAGTACTTC.

The J gene is TRBJ2-7, the V gene TRBV28; TRBD1 aligns across 10 bases. The CDR3 has 14 residues. With V trimmed by 5 bases and J by 5 bases, 6 bases remained unmatched. Germline V gene sequence: CDR1 MDHEN, CDR2 SYDVKM. CDR3 region: CASSAPGTGDEQYF. CDR3 DNA sequence: TGTGCCAGCAGTGCACCCGGGACAGGGGACGAGCAGTACTTC.

This clone appeared a single time. The chain has TRBV7-9 and TRBJ2-1; D call uncertain. The V end lost 5 bases, the J end lost 2 bases, and 13 bases lay between the germline ends. The CDR3 runs 15 residues. Germline V gives CDR1 SEHNR, CDR2 FQNEAQ (reference sequence). The CDR3 sequence: CASSPFEGPYNEQFF. As DNA, the CDR3 is TGTGCCAGCAGCCCCTTCGAAGGCCCCTACAATGAGCAGTTCTTC.

In nucleotides, the CDR3 is TGTGCCAGCAGCGTGAGTGCCTTAGCAACCTCTTCAGATACGCAGTATTTT. Translation: CASSVSALATSSDTQYF. V gene TRBV4-2 combines with J gene TRBJ2-3; D is ambiguous. V lost 5 bases, J lost 4 bases, and 22 bases lay in between. This CDR3 spans 17 amino acids. Germline V gene lookup returns CDR1 LGHNA and CDR2 YNFKEQ.